This TCR beta chain is drawn from a study of blood T cell repertoires in COVID-19 (dated by TCRdb to 2020 to 2022). For context, the study as a whole: Samples covering the acute and convalescent phases of COVID-19 were provided by collaborators in the United States, Italy and Spain. Subjects who had been exposed to COVID-19, were actively infected with it, or had recovered from it provided the deeply sampled blood TCRbeta repertoires that made up the dataset. A freely available public database, intended as a resource for researchers studying the immune response to SARS-CoV-2, is where the repertoires were released. Samples were obtained from the ongoing ImmuneRACE study (first 160 participants) and from over 1,000 subjects provided by 6 global collaborators. Sample metadata almost always included a de-identified subject ID, COVID-19 status, age in years and sex. Where HLA class I and class II types were available, the types were taken from metadata supplied by the sample provider, not from assay-based typing. The material from the prospective study consisted of cDNA or gDNA derived from T cells, B-cell-depleted T cells, or PBMCs. The research as a whole found: Clinical and demographic metadata were provided uncurated, with the amount varying by source and participant.

TCRbeta CDR3 regions were amplified from genomic DNA using the immunoSEQ Assay, a bias-controlled multiplex PCR. The original pipeline was this. The number of nucleated cells in each sample was estimated from the amplification of reference gene primers within the assay. To quantify the absolute abundance of each unique TCRbeta CDR3 rearrangement, sequence reads were collapsed and filtered. For each sample, productive Simpson clonality was calculated as the square root of Simpson's diversity index across productive rearrangements. TCRdb took this table from immuneACCESS and kept in-frame rearrangements with V and J called. Such tables lack part of the clones; where checked against another copy, unresolved V genes explain under half of the gap, and the rest is unexplained. V and J calls and clone size are copied from that table; D and trimming were computed from the DNA. This sample gives roughly 200,000 clones in total; approximately 81% of them show up just once. Of the sample, 15% to 20% falls within the top ten clones.

Comment on this clone: The clone's antigen remains unknown. No clone much larger than this one lies a single base away; base qualities are absent.

The CDR3 contains 15 residues, cysteine and phenylalanine counted. Just CDR3 DNA is preserved here, 45 bases in frame from base 1. In the germline V gene (reference sequence), CDR1 corresponds to LNHDA and CDR2 to SQIVND. Unmatched junction bases come to 4, with V trimmed by 5 bases and J by 1 base. Collaborating institutions collected whole blood in K2EDTA tubes following their own protocols. For TCRbeta analysis, collaborator samples were shipped as frozen whole blood, as isolated PBMCs, or as DNA extracted from either sample type. This TCR derives from a human donor in a cohort sampled during active COVID-19. The sequencing input was peripheral blood. The chain couples TRBV19 to TRBJ1-2; the junction holds 10 bases that match TRBD1. At the DNA level, the sequence is TGTGCCAGTAGTCCGGGACAGGGGTATAACTATGGCTACACCTTC. Translated, this gives CASSPGQGYNYGYTF.